Presented here are 26 T cell receptor beta chains from one specimen sequenced in a study of blood T cell repertoires in COVID-19. TCRdb's copy holds only in-frame clones and misses some; the assay was immunoSEQ multiplex PCR. This table holds about 130,000 clones, about 85% found once. The sample consisted of peripheral blood. The receptors shown here come from a man at least 80 years old with active or convalescent COVID-19.

This chain uses TRBV2 with TRBJ2-6; D is possibly TRBD1 (5 bases). CDR1 and CDR2 (germline): SNHLY, FYNNEI. This CDR3 spans 15 amino acids. Deletions cut 0 bases from V and 2 bases from J, with 5 bases between. The CDR3, as DNA: TGTGCCAGCAGTGAAGCCAGGGCTGGGGCCAACGTCCTGACTTTC. Amino acid sequence: CASSEARAGANVLTF.

The chain carries TRBV19 and TRBJ2-1, with TRBD1 matching 11 bases. The germline gives CDR1 LNHDA, CDR2 SQIVND (reference sequence). CDR3 length equals 16 residues. After removal of 2 bases from V and 10 bases from J, the junction contained 10 bases not matched to a gene. CDR3 nucleotides: TGTGCCAGTAGTATAAACGGACAGGGGGCCCCCAGGGAGCAGTTCTTC. It yields the protein CASSINGQGAPREQFF.

Only a few counts were recorded for this clone. The chain combines TRBV3-1 (or the pseudogene TRBV3-2) with TRBJ1-6, with 8 bases identical to TRBD1. The CDR3 sequence is 15 residues long. With 4 bases clipped from V and 9 bases from J, the junction kept 8 bases outside the gene matches. Germline values: CDR1 LGHDT, CDR2 YNNKEL (reference sequence). CDR3 residues: CASSPDGTGVSPLHF. The CDR3 nucleotides are TGTGCCAGCAGCCCAGACGGGACAGGTGTTTCACCCCTCCACTTT.

The rearrangement links TRBV5-7 to TRBJ2-7; a possible D gene is TRBD2 (6 bases). TRBV5-7 is an open reading frame whose function is uncertain. This CDR3 is built from 17 residues. V lost 2 bases and J lost 2, with 20 bases in between. The CDR3, as DNA: TGTGCCAGCAGCTTAAGGAGGGAATATCCTACCCCCTACGAGCAGTACTTC. It specifies CASSLRREYPTPYEQYF.

The J gene is TRBJ1-4, the V gene TRBV27, with D perhaps TRBD1 (5 bases). V shed 3 bases and J shed 4 bases, with 15 bases lying between them. The V gene's germline CDR1 is MNHEY and CDR2 SMNVEV (reference sequence). The CDR3 covers 16 residues. The CDR3 DNA sequence: TGTGCCAGCAGTTTCGGCGCAGGGCGAGTTAATGAAAAACTGTTTTTT. It codes for CASSFGAGRVNEKLFF.

J is TRBJ2-5 and V is TRBV9; 7 positions match TRBD2. The germline V gene encodes CDR1 SGDLS and CDR2 YYNGEE. Trimming took 4 bases from V and 3 from J; bases not matched to a gene: 12. The CDR3 spans 16 residues. The CDR3 DNA is TGTGCCAGCAGCCCCAGGAGGGCGAGCGGGGAAGAGACCCAGTACTTC. It specifies CASSPRRASGEETQYF.

The chain links TRBV24-1 to TRBJ2-3; TRBD1 aligns across 8 bases. From germline, CDR1 is KGHDR and CDR2 SFDVKD. The CDR3 length is 17 residues. V was clipped by 4 bases and J by 6 bases; unmatched bases: 14. As DNA, the CDR3 is TGTGCCACCAGTGACCCCCGGACAGGGCTTGGGGGGGATACGCAGTATTTT. Protein product: CATSDPRTGLGGDTQYF.

V and J are TRBV6-4 and TRBJ2-1; 14 nucleotides match TRBD2. CDR1 is MRHNA, CDR2 SNTAGT, per germline. V lost 0 bases and J lost 9; bases outside the gene matches: 1. The CDR3 has 15 residues. CDR3 sequence reads: CASSDSTSGGAEQFF. The DNA for the CDR3 is TGTGCCAGCAGTGACTCGACTAGCGGGGGGGCTGAGCAGTTCTTC.

This clone was seen a single time. The chain is built from TRBV24-1 and TRBJ2-2; D possibly corresponds to TRBD2 (5 bases). CDR1 is KGHDR and CDR2 is SFDVKD in the germline V gene. The CDR3 has 14 residues. V lost 8 bases to trimming and J lost 1 base, with 10 bases between them. Here the CDR3 DNA reads TGTGCCACCAAGAGAGAGGGGAACACCGGGGAGCTGTTTTTT. Amino acids: CATKREGNTGELFF.

In this sample, this clone turned up a few times. This sequence joins TRBV29-1 and TRBJ1-5, with 7 bases aligning to TRBD1. CDR3 size: 14 residues. Trimming removed 7 bases from V and 2 bases from J; junction bases left unmatched: 8. Germline V gene lookup returns CDR1 SQVTM and CDR2 ANQGSEA. The CDR3 region is CSANTGEGNQPQHF. The DNA for the CDR3 is TGCAGCGCTAATACAGGGGAAGGCAATCAGCCCCAGCATTTT.

V is TRBV27 and J is TRBJ2-7; tentative D call: TRBD2 (6 bases). CDR1 MNHEY and CDR2 SMNVEV come from the germline V gene (reference sequence). CDR3 size: 14 residues. The V end lost 4 bases, the J end lost 7 bases, and 17 bases lay between the germline ends. The CDR3 region has the DNA TGTGCCAGCAGTTCGGGACTCACCCCGGGGGAGCAGTACTTC. This sequence encodes CASSSGLTPGEQYF.

A note on this clone: One junction end disagrees with the germline gene, perhaps due to a read error. The chain links TRBV10-1 to TRBJ2-7; TRBD2 matches 10 bases. This CDR3 spans 23 amino acids. The germline V gene has CDR1 WNHNN and CDR2 SYGVQD (reference sequence). The CDR3 nucleotides read TGCGCCAGCAGTGATAAGCCTAGGGGGACAGCTCCTTGTAGCGGGGGGCCCTCCTACGAGCAATACTTC. Its protein product is CASSDKPRGTAPCSGGPSYEQYF.

V and J are TRBV4-3 and TRBJ1-3; D unresolved. CDR3 length: 17 amino acids. Trimming shortened V by 0 bases and J by 0 bases, and 12 bases separated the two germline ends. The germline CDR1 and CDR2 sequences are LGHNA and YSLEER. This CDR3 is CASSQDAGVSSGNTIYF. CDR3 sequence (DNA): TGCGCCAGCAGCCAAGACGCGGGCGTCAGCTCTGGAAACACCATATATTTT.

The J gene is TRBJ2-7, the V gene TRBV6-5; TRBD1 is a possible D gene (6 bases). V lost 10 bases and J lost 6, with 25 bases in between. CDR1 MNHEY and CDR2 SVGAGI come from the germline V gene. The CDR3 extends over 15 amino acids. CDR3 DNA sequence: TGTGCCAACTCGGACAGCCCCAACCCGGCGCGCGAGCAGTACTTC. Translating gives CANSDSPNPAREQYF.

The genes are TRBV10-3 and TRBJ1-1; a possible D gene is TRBD1 (5 bases). Germline CDR1 and CDR2: ENHRY and SYGVKD. The CDR3 is 12 residues long. V gave up 6 bases and J gave up 8 bases, with 13 bases separating them. In DNA form, the CDR3 reads TGTGCCATCAGCCAGAGCAGGGCGGAAGCTTTCTTT. Translation: CAISQSRAEAFF.

The chain joins TRBV6-6 to TRBJ2-7; perhaps TRBD1 as D (5 bases). Germline lookup yields CDR1 MNHNY and CDR2 SVGAGI (reference sequence). The CDR3 extends over 14 amino acids. The germline V and J ends were trimmed by 5 bases and 0 bases, with 11 bases remaining between them. CDR3 loop: CASSRTHNSYEQYF. The CDR3 DNA is TGTGCCAGCAGTCGGACACACAACTCCTACGAGCAGTACTTC.

This clone was counted between two and nine times. The chain couples TRBV4-1 to TRBJ2-7; 8 nucleotides align to TRBD2. The V gene's germline CDR1 is MGHRA and CDR2 YSYEKL. V gave up 8 bases and J gave up 2 bases; unmatched junction bases: 11. The CDR3 sequence is 15 residues long. The CDR3 coding sequence is TGCGCCAGCCGACGAGCCGGGACTAGGACCTACGAGCAGTACTTC. Encoded protein: CASRRAGTRTYEQYF.

The rearrangement joins TRBV5-1 to TRBJ2-1; 7 nucleotides line up with TRBD2. V shed 0 bases, J shed 14 bases, and the junction held 11 bases outside the gene matches. In germline, CDR1 is SGHRS, CDR2 YFSETQ. This CDR3 contains 14 residues. The CDR3 sequence: CASSLDLGGRPKFF. CDR3 coding DNA: TGCGCCAGCAGCTTGGATCTGGGAGGGAGGCCCAAGTTCTTC.

The rearrangement links TRBV3-1 (or the pseudogene TRBV3-2) to TRBJ2-2, with TRBD1 identical over 8 bases. Germline loops: CDR1 LGHDT, CDR2 YNNKEL (reference sequence). Germline trimming cut 1 base from V and 5 bases from J; bases unmatched to any gene: 6. The CDR3 consists of 16 residues. DNA of the CDR3: TGTGCCAGCAGCCAAGGCCGACAGGGGAGAACCGGGGAGCTGTTTTTT. Amino acid sequence: CASSQGRQGRTGELFF.

The chain couples TRBV6-1 to TRBJ2-5; D gene uncertain. The CDR3 is 11 residues long. The V end was cut by 2 bases, the J end by 5 bases, with 3 bases between. In germline, CDR1 is MNHNS, CDR2 SASEGT. The CDR3 loop is CASSERETQYF. The CDR3, as DNA: TGTGCCAGCAGTGAACGGGAGACCCAGTACTTC.

This chain uses TRBV7-6 with TRBJ1-2, with D unclear. V was shortened by 5 bases and J by 4 bases, with 17 bases between the two germline ends. The CDR3 length is 15 residues. Germline V gene lookup returns CDR1 SGHVS and CDR2 FNYEAQ. In nucleotides, the CDR3 is TGTGCCAGCAGCCCGGGTCTCGAGCTTCGCTATGGCTACACCTTC. Its translation: CASSPGLELRYGYTF.

The rearrangement uses TRBV7-6 and TRBJ1-6, with D perhaps matching TRBD1 (5 bases). Trimming removed 1 base at V and 3 bases at J, with 10 bases between. The germline gives CDR1 SGHVS, CDR2 FNYEAQ. CDR3 length: 16 residues. DNA for the CDR3: TGTGCCAGCAGCTTAGGGGGTCAGGGCTATAATTCACCCCTCCACTTT. This encodes CASSLGGQGYNSPLHF.

The chain is built from TRBV14 and TRBJ2-1; possibly TRBD1 for D (7 bases). This CDR3 spans 15 amino acids. The germline CDR1 and CDR2 sequences are SGHDN and FVKESK. Trimming took off 2 bases at V and 8 bases at J, with 16 bases between the two ends. Here the CDR3 DNA reads TGTGCCAGCAGCCAACTCACAGGGGACTGGCATGAGCAGTTCTTC. Translating it yields CASSQLTGDWHEQFF.

This clone showed up just a few times. The J gene is TRBJ2-7, the V gene TRBV27; a possible D gene is TRBD2 (6 bases). Deletions cut 5 bases from V and 2 bases from J, with 13 bases between. This CDR3 region has 14 residues. The germline CDR1 and CDR2 sequences are MNHEY and SMNVEV (reference sequence). The CDR3 sequence: CASSVLANPYEQYF. The CDR3 DNA reads TGTGCCAGCAGTGTGCTAGCGAACCCCTACGAGCAGTACTTC.

The V call is TRBV5-6, the J call TRBJ1-2; TRBD1 matches 7 bases. Germline CDR1 SGHDT, CDR2 YYEEEE. Trimming at V came to 5 bases and at J to 4 bases, leaving 5 bases not matched to a gene. The CDR3 sequence is 13 residues long. CDR3 residues: CASRPTGPYGYTF. In DNA, the CDR3 is TGTGCCAGCAGGCCGACAGGGCCCTATGGCTACACCTTC.

The chain links TRBV5-1 to TRBJ2-3; TRBD2 matches 10 bases. The CDR3 totals 14 residues. Per germline, CDR1 SGHRS and CDR2 YFSETQ. The V gene end was trimmed by 5 bases and the J gene end by 5 bases; junction bases not matched to a gene: 5. The CDR3 DNA reads TGCGCCAGCAGATCCAGGACTAGCGGAGATACGCAGTATTTT. Amino acids: CASRSRTSGDTQYF.